This is a list of T cell receptor beta chains from one sample in a study of CD8+ T cells in alopecia areata. TCRdb keeps only in-frame clones here, not all; method: immunoSEQ multiplex PCR. The table lists about 190,000 clones, 50% to 60% of them singletons. The sequences come from CD4+ T cells sorted from blood, collected at week 4, from a patient treated with tofacitinib. The receptors derive from a human donor with alopecia areata. The CDR3 runs from the conserved cysteine through the conserved F or W. The order of the fields is D gene, V gene, J gene, clone size, CDR3 protein, CDR3 DNA. The D gene is left open where the match is weak. Where a row states a size, it is once, few, many or the class of an expanded clone; other rows omit it.

>.|TRBV2|TRBJ1-2|.
CASSASGPRGGYTF
TGTGCCAGCAGTGCCTCGGGCCCCAGGGGTGGCTACACCTTC
>.|TRBV29-1|TRBJ2-7|.
CSVEGGFSYEQYF
TGCAGCGTTGAAGGGGGGTTCTCCTACGAGCAGTACTTC
>TRBD2|TRBV6-5|TRBJ2-3|.
CASNLAGGSDTQYF
TGTGCCAGCAACTTAGCGGGAGGGAGCGATACGCAGTATTTT
>.|TRBV30|TRBJ2-1|.
CAWSPSHEQFF
TGTGCCTGGAGCCCTAGCCATGAGCAGTTCTTC
>.|TRBV4-1|TRBJ2-5|once
CASSRAGEETQYF
TGCGCCAGCAGCCGGGCTGGTGAAGAGACCCAGTACTTC
>.|TRBV5-8|TRBJ2-5|.
CASSRGQTPGQETQYF
TGTGCCAGCAGCCGAGGACAGACTCCGGGGCAAGAGACCCAGTACTTC
>.|TRBV28|TRBJ1-2|.
CASSRPQGTYGYTF
TGTGCCAGCTCCCGTCCACAGGGAACCTATGGCTACACCTTC
>TRBD1|TRBV2|TRBJ1-5|few
CAINTGTGDQPQHF
TGTGCCATAAATACCGGGACAGGGGATCAGCCCCAGCATTTT
>TRBD1|TRBV5-1|TRBJ2-7|.
CASRATGVNEQYF
TGCGCCAGCAGGGCGACAGGGGTAAACGAGCAGTACTTC
>TRBD1|TRBV6-1|TRBJ2-2|.
CASTPRAGGIGELFF
TGTGCCAGCACCCCCCGGGCAGGGGGTATCGGGGAGCTGTTTTTT